This T cell receptor (beta chain) was recorded in a study of spatial heterogeneity in lung cancer. For the study at large: The study consistently detected more beta-chain than alpha-chain sequences.

As to time point: sample taken at primary tumor resection. From tumor, nontumor lung or frozen PBMC, whole RNA was taken unsorted for sequencing. Patients with untreated early-stage non-small cell lung cancer, numbering approximately 79, were the donors. This clonotype was detected ten times or more. The antigen remains undetermined. This beta chain is an unintended read in a library built for alpha chains; its size means little. Germline-derived CDR1 and CDR2 are MNHEY and SVGAGI. Trimming removed 7 bases at V and 9 bases at J, with 13 bases between. The CDR3 spans 11 residues. A unique molecular identifier was attached to every TCR cDNA molecule. Each CDR3 protein gets one entry after TCRdb re-called the 5' RACE reads with MiXCR. The repertoire holds around 7,800 distinct CDR3 sequences, with over 6.5% as singletons. Study-wide findings and caveats: Expanded tumor TCRs that were ubiquitous appeared in blood more at resection than follow-up.

The rearrangement uses TRBV6-5 and TRBJ2-7; D tentatively reads TRBD1 or TRBD2 (5 bases each). The sequencing used PBMCs, collected at surgery. This receptor was identified in a male donor with early-stage non-small cell lung cancer. CDR3 residues: CASTHEGRQYF. The CDR3 region has the DNA TGTGCCAGCACCCACGAGGGGCGGCAGTACTTC.